The clone carrying this TCR beta chain was counted only a few times. The antigen remains undetermined. This CDR3 has 16 amino acids. Trimming pared 0 bases from V and 4 bases from J, leaving 16 bases between. Germline CDR1 SGDLS, CDR2 YYNGEE. TCRdb independently ran MiXCR on the multiplex PCR reads; one entry per CDR3 protein. The data contain 200,000 to 250,000 distinct CDR3 sequences, approximately 29% of them singletons. The source of the sample is a study of breast tumors, draining lymph nodes, adjacent tissues. Study-wide points: Tumor T cell lymph node origin was a supported hypothesis, not proven. Tumors had less TCR diversity than lymph nodes, more than nontumor tissue. Luminal-like breast cancer showed significantly greater tumor-nontumor repertoire similarity than basal-like breast cancer did.

The lymph nodes were axillary draining lymph nodes from breast cancer patients. The sample comprised axillary lymph node tissue. The genes are TRBV9 and TRBJ1-1, with a weak D call TRBD1 (6 bases). The clonotype was recovered from a female donor with breast cancer. Some clones in this sample may be carry-over from other donors' samples. CDR3 amino acids: CASSVEGGEGLTEAFF. DNA for the CDR3: TGTGCCAGCAGCGTAGAGGGGGGGGAGGGGCTCACTGAAGCTTTCTTT.